Listed below are T cell receptor beta chains from one sample, sequenced in a study of T-cell memory formation after mild COVID-19. TCRdb ran MiXCR on the 5' RACE reads and lists one entry per CDR3 protein. This repertoire shows hundreds of thousands of distinct CDR3 sequences, approximately 25% found once; its top ten account for about 8.7%. Sequences were obtained from PBMCs or a T cell subset sorted from them (not recorded which). The receptors derive from an adult woman who had mild COVID-19 (a few samples of this study predate the infection). Cell type and time point are not known. The CDR3 runs from the conserved cysteine through the conserved F or W. D genes are given only for firm matches. A clone size is listed for some rows: how often the clone was seen (once, few, many), or a class if it is expanded.

j_gene: TRBJ2-5
abundance: many
d_gene: NA
v_gene: TRBV7-2
CDR3aa: CASSLMRGETQYF
CDR3nt: TGTGCCAGCAGCTTAATGAGGGGGGAGACCCAGTACTTC

j_gene: TRBJ2-7
abundance: NA
d_gene: NA
v_gene: TRBV7-9
CDR3aa: CASSFPGRGTEDEQYF
CDR3nt: TGTGCCAGCAGCTTTCCGGGACGGGGGACGGAAGACGAGCAGTACTTC

j_gene: TRBJ1-2
abundance: NA
d_gene: TRBD1
v_gene: TRBV12-3/TRBV12-4
CDR3aa: CASSLSVRTGGNYGYTF
CDR3nt: TGTGCCAGCAGTTTATCGGTTAGGACAGGGGGTAACTATGGCTACACCTTC

j_gene: TRBJ1-5
abundance: NA
d_gene: TRBD1
v_gene: TRBV18
CDR3aa: CASSQETGRQPQHF
CDR3nt: TGTGCCAGCTCACAGGAGACAGGGCGTCAGCCCCAGCATTTT

j_gene: TRBJ2-2
abundance: few
d_gene: TRBD1
v_gene: TRBV10-3
CDR3aa: CAISEDRGSTGELFF
CDR3nt: TGTGCCATCAGTGAAGACAGGGGGAGCACCGGGGAGCTGTTTTTT

j_gene: TRBJ1-6
abundance: few
d_gene: NA
v_gene: TRBV4-2
CDR3aa: CASSETGTTNSPLHF
CDR3nt: TGTGCCAGCAGCGAAACCGGGACTACTAATTCACCCCTCCACTTT

j_gene: TRBJ2-7
abundance: NA
d_gene: NA
v_gene: TRBV24-1
CDR3aa: CATSDTGQGTYEQYF
CDR3nt: TGTGCCACCAGTGACACCGGGCAGGGAACGTACGAGCAGTACTTC

j_gene: TRBJ2-3
abundance: NA
d_gene: TRBD2
v_gene: TRBV20-1
CDR3aa: CSARAKPGGPPDTQYF
CDR3nt: TGCAGTGCTAGAGCGAAGCCGGGAGGGCCCCCAGATACGCAGTATTTT

j_gene: TRBJ1-6
abundance: NA
d_gene: NA
v_gene: TRBV30
CDR3aa: CAWSVRIFVSSYNSPLHF
CDR3nt: TGTGCCTGGAGTGTAAGGATTTTCGTGAGCTCCTATAATTCACCCCTCCACTTT

j_gene: TRBJ1-1
abundance: NA
d_gene: NA
v_gene: TRBV12-3/TRBV12-4
CDR3aa: CASSLSRRSRTEAFF
CDR3nt: TGTGCCAGCAGTTTAAGTAGGCGGAGTCGGACTGAAGCTTTCTTT

j_gene: TRBJ2-7
abundance: NA
d_gene: TRBD2
v_gene: TRBV4-1
CDR3aa: CASSHPGGEQYF
CDR3nt: TGCGCCAGCAGCCACCCGGGGGGGGAGCAGTACTTC

j_gene: TRBJ2-3
abundance: few
d_gene: TRBD2
v_gene: TRBV20-1
CDR3aa: CSAIAGGPTDTQYF
CDR3nt: TGCAGTGCTATAGCGGGAGGGCCCACAGATACGCAGTATTTT

j_gene: TRBJ2-3
abundance: many
d_gene: NA
v_gene: TRBV10-3
CDR3aa: CAISEWATDTQYF
CDR3nt: TGTGCCATCAGTGAATGGGCTACAGATACGCAGTATTTT

j_gene: TRBJ1-2
abundance: few
d_gene: TRBD1
v_gene: TRBV5-4
CDR3aa: CASSSPQGIYGYTF
CDR3nt: TGTGCCAGCAGCTCTCCACAGGGGATCTATGGCTACACCTTC

j_gene: TRBJ2-7
abundance: NA
d_gene: TRBD2
v_gene: TRBV7-2
CDR3aa: CASSLLRGSSYEQYF
CDR3nt: TGTGCCAGCAGCTTACTGCGCGGGAGCTCCTACGAGCAGTACTTC

j_gene: TRBJ2-7
abundance: few
d_gene: TRBD1
v_gene: TRBV11-3
CDR3aa: CASSSAWDRGTYEQYF
CDR3nt: TGTGCCAGCAGCTCAGCATGGGACAGGGGCACCTACGAGCAGTACTTC

j_gene: TRBJ2-3
abundance: few
d_gene: NA
v_gene: TRBV25-1
CDR3aa: CASSELLQGSDTQYF
CDR3nt: TGTGCCAGCAGTGAACTATTACAGGGATCCGATACGCAGTATTTT

j_gene: TRBJ1-4
abundance: many
d_gene: TRBD1
v_gene: TRBV4-3
CDR3aa: CASSRGQGTNKYEKLFF
CDR3nt: TGCGCCAGCAGCCGTGGACAGGGAACGAATAAGTATGAAAAACTGTTTTTT

j_gene: TRBJ2-1
abundance: NA
d_gene: NA
v_gene: TRBV7-9
CDR3aa: CASSLVTGLDEQFF
CDR3nt: TGTGCCAGCAGCCTCGTCACGGGTTTGGATGAGCAGTTCTTC

j_gene: TRBJ2-7
abundance: few
d_gene: NA
v_gene: TRBV12-3/TRBV12-4
CDR3aa: CASSPEAPYEQYF
CDR3nt: TGTGCCAGCAGCCCTGAGGCACCCTACGAGCAGTACTTC

j_gene: TRBJ1-5
abundance: NA
d_gene: NA
v_gene: TRBV7-9
CDR3aa: CASSLGNYSNQPQHF
CDR3nt: TGTGCCAGCAGCTTAGGGAATTATAGCAATCAGCCCCAGCATTTT

j_gene: TRBJ2-1
abundance: NA
d_gene: TRBD2
v_gene: TRBV7-9
CDR3aa: CASSSVGGGPRYEQFF
CDR3nt: TGTGCCAGCAGCTCTGTCGGGGGAGGGCCTCGGTATGAGCAGTTCTTC

j_gene: TRBJ2-1
abundance: few
d_gene: TRBD2
v_gene: TRBV6-2/TRBV6-3
CDR3aa: CASSGLAGVSEQFF
CDR3nt: TGTGCCAGCTCGGGACTAGCGGGAGTTAGTGAGCAGTTCTTC

j_gene: TRBJ1-1
abundance: NA
d_gene: NA
v_gene: TRBV15
CDR3aa: CATSLRQSEAFF
CDR3nt: TGTGCCACCAGCTTACGACAGTCTGAAGCTTTCTTT

j_gene: TRBJ2-1
abundance: NA
d_gene: NA
v_gene: TRBV7-3
CDR3aa: CASSLNGGTYNEQFF
CDR3nt: TGTGCCAGCAGCTTGAACGGGGGCACCTACAATGAGCAGTTCTTC

j_gene: TRBJ1-1
abundance: NA
d_gene: NA
v_gene: TRBV21-1
CDR3aa: CASSKIGGRRSYTEAFF
CDR3nt: TGTGCCAGCAGCAAAATCGGGGGTCGTAGGTCGTACACTGAAGCTTTCTTT

j_gene: TRBJ2-7
abundance: few
d_gene: TRBD1
v_gene: TRBV5-1
CDR3aa: CASSLEAGQGSKEQYF
CDR3nt: TGCGCCAGCAGCTTGGAGGCGGGACAGGGATCGAAGGAGCAGTACTTC

j_gene: TRBJ1-2
abundance: NA
d_gene: NA
v_gene: TRBV7-9
CDR3aa: CASSLGDFTNYGYTF
CDR3nt: TGTGCCAGCAGCTTGGGGGACTTCACTAACTATGGCTACACCTTC

j_gene: TRBJ1-6
abundance: few
d_gene: NA
v_gene: TRBV28
CDR3aa: CASSTRDRVSFTLHF
CDR3nt: TGTGCCAGCAGTACCAGGGACCGCGTCAGTTTCACCCTCCACTTT

j_gene: TRBJ1-2
abundance: many
d_gene: TRBD1
v_gene: TRBV29-1
CDR3aa: CSVSGQGVDGYTF
CDR3nt: TGCAGCGTATCAGGACAGGGGGTGGATGGCTACACCTTC

j_gene: TRBJ1-1
abundance: NA
d_gene: NA
v_gene: TRBV4-1
CDR3aa: CASSQAATGNTEAFF
CDR3nt: TGCGCCAGCAGCCAAGCTGCCACAGGCAACACTGAAGCTTTCTTT

j_gene: TRBJ2-5
abundance: few
d_gene: NA
v_gene: TRBV29-1
CDR3aa: CSVRSGQKQETQYF
CDR3nt: TGCAGCGTTCGAAGCGGACAGAAACAAGAGACCCAGTACTTC

j_gene: TRBJ2-3
abundance: NA
d_gene: TRBD2
v_gene: TRBV12-3/TRBV12-4
CDR3aa: CATRLAGAADTQYF
CDR3nt: TGTGCCACCAGACTAGCGGGAGCCGCAGATACGCAGTATTTT

j_gene: TRBJ1-6
abundance: few
d_gene: NA
v_gene: TRBV12-3/TRBV12-4
CDR3aa: CASSLAGLSNSPLHF
CDR3nt: TGTGCCAGCAGTTTAGCGGGGTTAAGTAATTCACCCCTCCACTTT

j_gene: TRBJ2-2
abundance: NA
d_gene: TRBD1
v_gene: TRBV5-6
CDR3aa: CASSLWGQDFHGELFF
CDR3nt: TGTGCCAGCAGCTTGTGGGGACAGGATTTCCACGGGGAGCTGTTTTTT

j_gene: TRBJ2-5
abundance: few
d_gene: NA
v_gene: TRBV12-3/TRBV12-4
CDR3aa: CASSPPLPGRKETQYF
CDR3nt: TGTGCCAGCAGTCCGCCCCTCCCTGGGCGGAAAGAGACCCAGTACTTC

j_gene: TRBJ2-2
abundance: few
d_gene: TRBD2
v_gene: TRBV2
CDR3aa: CASSPSGGDFLGGELFF
CDR3nt: TGTGCCAGCAGCCCGTCGGGGGGGGACTTCCTCGGAGGGGAGCTGTTTTTT

j_gene: TRBJ1-2
abundance: NA
d_gene: NA
v_gene: TRBV2
CDR3aa: CASTEQGGDGYTF
CDR3nt: TGTGCCAGCACCGAACAGGGTGGTGATGGCTACACCTTC

j_gene: TRBJ2-5
abundance: NA
d_gene: NA
v_gene: TRBV12-3/TRBV12-4
CDR3aa: CASSSTREVETQYF
CDR3nt: TGTGCCAGCAGTTCGACTAGGGAGGTGGAGACCCAGTACTTC

j_gene: TRBJ1-1
abundance: NA
d_gene: NA
v_gene: TRBV29-1
CDR3aa: CSVGAGGNTEAFF
CDR3nt: TGCAGCGTTGGAGCCGGGGGCAACACTGAAGCTTTCTTT

j_gene: TRBJ1-2
abundance: NA
d_gene: NA
v_gene: TRBV15
CDR3aa: CATSRDRPGWKGYTF
CDR3nt: TGTGCCACCAGCAGAGATCGCCCCGGCTGGAAGGGCTACACCTTC

j_gene: TRBJ1-2
abundance: few
d_gene: NA
v_gene: TRBV4-1
CDR3aa: CASSQEMGAVTLYGYTF
CDR3nt: TGCGCCAGCAGCCAAGAGATGGGAGCCGTGACCCTGTATGGCTACACCTTC

j_gene: TRBJ2-1
abundance: few
d_gene: NA
v_gene: TRBV11-2
CDR3aa: CASSLDSFGGYNEQFF
CDR3nt: TGTGCCAGCAGCTTAGATTCGTTCGGGGGCTACAATGAGCAGTTCTTC

j_gene: TRBJ2-2
abundance: NA
d_gene: NA
v_gene: TRBV9
CDR3aa: CASSGLRGPSGELFF
CDR3nt: TGTGCCAGCAGCGGGCTCCGGGGACCCTCCGGGGAGCTGTTTTTT

j_gene: TRBJ2-5
abundance: NA
d_gene: NA
v_gene: TRBV19
CDR3aa: CASSTLQAAQETQYF
CDR3nt: TGTGCCAGTAGTACGTTACAAGCGGCCCAAGAGACCCAGTACTTC

j_gene: TRBJ2-1
abundance: few
d_gene: TRBD2
v_gene: TRBV27
CDR3aa: CASSLMEGGRYNEQFF
CDR3nt: TGTGCCAGCAGTCTGATGGAGGGCGGGAGGTACAATGAGCAGTTCTTC

j_gene: TRBJ1-2
abundance: NA
d_gene: NA
v_gene: TRBV30
CDR3aa: CAWSALWGAGDGYTF
CDR3nt: TGTGCCTGGAGCGCTCTGTGGGGGGCCGGTGATGGCTACACCTTC

j_gene: TRBJ2-2
abundance: NA
d_gene: NA
v_gene: TRBV29-1
CDR3aa: CSVDNTGELFF
CDR3nt: TGCAGCGTTGACAACACCGGGGAGCTGTTTTTT

j_gene: TRBJ2-3
abundance: NA
d_gene: TRBD1
v_gene: TRBV5-6
CDR3aa: CASFLSRTGGTDTQYF
CDR3nt: TGTGCCAGCTTCTTGAGTAGGACAGGGGGCACAGATACGCAGTATTTT

j_gene: TRBJ2-2
abundance: NA
d_gene: NA
v_gene: TRBV4-2
CDR3aa: CASSQAGANTGELFF
CDR3nt: TGTGCCAGCAGCCAAGCGGGAGCGAACACCGGGGAGCTGTTTTTT

j_gene: TRBJ2-1
abundance: NA
d_gene: NA
v_gene: TRBV6-5
CDR3aa: CASSYTRGAGEQFF
CDR3nt: TGTGCCAGCAGTTACACGCGGGGCGCCGGGGAGCAGTTCTTC

j_gene: TRBJ2-1
abundance: few
d_gene: NA
v_gene: TRBV15
CDR3aa: CATSRDSAEYNEQFF
CDR3nt: TGTGCCACCAGCAGAGATTCGGCGGAGTACAATGAGCAGTTCTTC

j_gene: TRBJ1-1
abundance: few
d_gene: NA
v_gene: TRBV12-3/TRBV12-4
CDR3aa: CASSLSPQLNTEAFF
CDR3nt: TGTGCCAGCAGTTTGTCACCCCAGTTGAACACTGAAGCTTTCTTT

j_gene: TRBJ2-7
abundance: NA
d_gene: NA
v_gene: TRBV24-1
CDR3aa: CATSDGGGYRQYF
CDR3nt: TGTGCCACCAGTGATGGGGGAGGTTATCGGCAGTACTTC